The source of this T cell receptor beta chain is a study of blood T cell repertoires in COVID-19. Original handling: The authors estimated nucleated cell counts from reference gene primer amplification. TCRdb's copy holds only in-frame clones and misses some; the assay was immunoSEQ multiplex PCR. V and J calls and clone size are as listed in that table; D and trimming were resolved from the DNA. The table has about 95,000 clones, approximately 91% seen once. The CDR3 totals 16 residues. Germline assignment: CDR1 MNHEY and CDR2 SVGEGT. V was trimmed by 2 bases and J by 1 base, leaving 14 bases between them.

The chain uses TRBV6-2 or TRBV6-3 and TRBJ1-1; D not resolved. What was sequenced was peripheral blood. This receptor was identified in a man between 60 and 75 years old with COVID-19, enrolled during active disease. The CDR3 here is CASSYQVGSSNTEAFF. CDR3 DNA sequence: TGTGCCAGCAGTTACCAGGTCGGCAGCTCGAACACTGAAGCTTTCTTT.